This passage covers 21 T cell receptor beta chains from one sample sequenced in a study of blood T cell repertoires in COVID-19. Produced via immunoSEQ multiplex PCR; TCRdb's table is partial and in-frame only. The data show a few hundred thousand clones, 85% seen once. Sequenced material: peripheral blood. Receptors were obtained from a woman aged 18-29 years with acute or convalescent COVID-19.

CDR3 region: CASSLEARASNTEAFF. CDR3 nucleotides: TGTGCCAGCAGCTTGGAAGCCAGGGCCTCAAACACTGAAGCTTTCTTT. The chain combines TRBV5-5 with TRBJ1-1; tentatively, D is TRBD1 (5 bases). Germline V gene sequence: CDR1 SGHKS, CDR2 YYEKEE (reference sequence). There are 16 residues in the CDR3. Trimming shortened V by 0 bases and J by 2 bases, and 14 bases separated the two germline ends.

The CDR3 loop reads CATWTGVNTEAFF. CDR3 coding DNA: TGTGCCACTTGGACAGGGGTTAACACTGAAGCTTTCTTT. The chain employs TRBV6-5 and TRBJ1-1, with TRBD1 matching 9 bases. V lost 10 bases and J lost 2; bases outside the gene matches: 5. Germline lookup yields CDR1 MNHEY and CDR2 SVGAGI. The CDR3 has 13 residues.

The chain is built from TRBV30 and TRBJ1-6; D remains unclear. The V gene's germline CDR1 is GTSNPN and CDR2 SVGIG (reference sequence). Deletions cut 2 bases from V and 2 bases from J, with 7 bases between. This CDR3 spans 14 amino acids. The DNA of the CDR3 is TGTGCCTGGAGTCCGGGTCCCTATAATTCACCCCTCCACTTT. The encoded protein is CAWSPGPYNSPLHF.

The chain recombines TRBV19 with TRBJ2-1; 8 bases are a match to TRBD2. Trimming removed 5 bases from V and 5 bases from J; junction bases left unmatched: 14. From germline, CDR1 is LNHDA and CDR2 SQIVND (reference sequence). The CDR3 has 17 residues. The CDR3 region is CASSPRGSGGQNNEQFF. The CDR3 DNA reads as TGTGCCAGTAGTCCGAGGGGGTCGGGAGGGCAGAACAATGAGCAGTTCTTC.

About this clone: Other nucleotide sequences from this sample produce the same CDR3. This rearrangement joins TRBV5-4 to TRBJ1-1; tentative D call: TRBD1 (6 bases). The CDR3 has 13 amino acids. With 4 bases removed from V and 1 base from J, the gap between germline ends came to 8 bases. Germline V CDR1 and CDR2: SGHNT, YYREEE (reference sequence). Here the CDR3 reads CASSPTGNTEAFF. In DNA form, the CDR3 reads TGTGCCAGCAGCCCGACAGGGAACACTGAAGCTTTCTTT.

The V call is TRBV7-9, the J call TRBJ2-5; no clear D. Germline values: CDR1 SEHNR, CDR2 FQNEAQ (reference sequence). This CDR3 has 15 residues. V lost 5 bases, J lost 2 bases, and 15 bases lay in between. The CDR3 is CASSPMRGTQETQYF. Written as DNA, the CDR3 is TGTGCCAGCAGCCCAATGCGCGGAACACAAGAGACCCAGTACTTC.

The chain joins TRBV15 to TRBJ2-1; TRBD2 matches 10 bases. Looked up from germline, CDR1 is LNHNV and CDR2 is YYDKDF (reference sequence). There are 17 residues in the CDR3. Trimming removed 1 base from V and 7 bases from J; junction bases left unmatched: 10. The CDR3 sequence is CATSRGEQRGGRNEQFF. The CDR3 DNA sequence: TGTGCCACCAGCAGAGGGGAACAGCGGGGGGGCAGAAATGAGCAGTTCTTC.

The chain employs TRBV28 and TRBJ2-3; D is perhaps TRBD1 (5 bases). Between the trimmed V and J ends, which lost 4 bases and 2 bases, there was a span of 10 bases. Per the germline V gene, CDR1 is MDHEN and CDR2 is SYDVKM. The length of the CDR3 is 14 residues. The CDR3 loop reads CASSWTSDTDTQYF. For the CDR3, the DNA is TGTGCCAGCAGTTGGACATCCGACACAGATACGCAGTATTTT.

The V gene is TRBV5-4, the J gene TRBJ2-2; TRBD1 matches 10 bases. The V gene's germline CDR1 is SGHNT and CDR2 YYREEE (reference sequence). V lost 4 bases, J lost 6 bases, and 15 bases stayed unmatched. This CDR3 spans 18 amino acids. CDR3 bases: TGTGCCAGCAGCGAAAGACAGGGGGCTCTATCGTGGGCCGGGGAGCTGTTTTTT. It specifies CASSERQGALSWAGELFF.

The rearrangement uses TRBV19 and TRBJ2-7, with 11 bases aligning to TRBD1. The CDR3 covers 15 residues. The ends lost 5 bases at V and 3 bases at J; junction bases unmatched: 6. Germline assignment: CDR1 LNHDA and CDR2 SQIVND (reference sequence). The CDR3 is CASSARDRGGYEQYF. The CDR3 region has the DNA TGTGCCAGTAGTGCTCGGGACAGGGGGGGCTACGAGCAGTACTTC.

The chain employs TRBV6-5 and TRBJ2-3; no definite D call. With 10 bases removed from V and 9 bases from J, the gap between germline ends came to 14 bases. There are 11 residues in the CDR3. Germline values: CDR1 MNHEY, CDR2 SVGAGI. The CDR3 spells CATWFELTQYF. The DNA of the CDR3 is TGTGCCACCTGGTTCGAACTGACGCAGTATTTT.

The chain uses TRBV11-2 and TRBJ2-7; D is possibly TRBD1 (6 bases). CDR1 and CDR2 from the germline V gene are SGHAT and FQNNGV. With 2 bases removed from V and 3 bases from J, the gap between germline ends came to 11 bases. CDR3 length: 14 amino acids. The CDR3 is CASSLTGQSYEQYF. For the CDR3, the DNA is TGTGCCAGCAGCTTAACAGGGCAGAGCTACGAGCAGTACTTC.

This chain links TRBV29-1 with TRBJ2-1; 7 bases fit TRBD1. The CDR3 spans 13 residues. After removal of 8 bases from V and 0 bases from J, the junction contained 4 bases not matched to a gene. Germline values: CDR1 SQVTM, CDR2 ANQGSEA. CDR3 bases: TGCAGCCCCGAGGGGGCCTCCTACAATGAGCAGTTCTTC. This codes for CSPEGASYNEQFF.

This chain's CDR3 is CASSLGTGEKLFF. The CDR3 region has the DNA TGTGCCAGCAGCTTAGGCACAGGCGAAAAACTGTTTTTT. The chain is built from TRBV7-9 and TRBJ1-4, with D possibly TRBD1 on 5 matching bases. Germline V gives CDR1 SEHNR, CDR2 FQNEAQ (reference sequence). V lost 1 base and J 8 bases, leaving 8 bases between the germline ends. The length of the CDR3 is 13 residues.

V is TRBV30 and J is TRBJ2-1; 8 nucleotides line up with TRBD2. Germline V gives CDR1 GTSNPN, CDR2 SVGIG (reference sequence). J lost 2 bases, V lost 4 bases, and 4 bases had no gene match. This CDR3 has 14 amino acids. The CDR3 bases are TGTGCCTGGATCCCGGGGGGGACCTACAATGAGCAGTTCTTC. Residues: CAWIPGGTYNEQFF. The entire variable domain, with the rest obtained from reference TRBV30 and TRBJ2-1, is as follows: SQTIHQWPATLVQPVGSPLSLECTVEGTSNPNLYWYRQAAGRGLQLLFYSVGIGQISSEVPQNLSASRPQDRQFILSSKKLLLSDSGFYLCAWIPGGTYNEQFFGPGTRLTVL.

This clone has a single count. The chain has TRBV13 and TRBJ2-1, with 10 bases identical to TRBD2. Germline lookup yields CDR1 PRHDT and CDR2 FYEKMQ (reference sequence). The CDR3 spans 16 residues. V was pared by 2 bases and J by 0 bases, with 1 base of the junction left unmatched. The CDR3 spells CASSLSGGVSYNEQFF. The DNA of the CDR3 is TGTGCCAGCAGCTTAAGCGGGGGGGTCTCCTACAATGAGCAGTTCTTC.

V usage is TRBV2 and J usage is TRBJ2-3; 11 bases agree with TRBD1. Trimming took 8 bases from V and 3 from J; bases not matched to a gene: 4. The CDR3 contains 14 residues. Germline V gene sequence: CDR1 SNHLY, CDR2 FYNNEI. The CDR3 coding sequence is TGTGCCAGCCCCGGACAGGGGGCTACAGATACGCAGTATTTT. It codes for CASPGQGATDTQYF.

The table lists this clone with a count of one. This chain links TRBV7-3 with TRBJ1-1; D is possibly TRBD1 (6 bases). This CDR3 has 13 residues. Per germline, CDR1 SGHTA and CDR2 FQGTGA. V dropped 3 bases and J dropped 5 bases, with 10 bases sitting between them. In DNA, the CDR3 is TGTGCCAGCAGCTTGACAGACAGGACTGAAGCTTTCTTT. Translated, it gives CASSLTDRTEAFF.

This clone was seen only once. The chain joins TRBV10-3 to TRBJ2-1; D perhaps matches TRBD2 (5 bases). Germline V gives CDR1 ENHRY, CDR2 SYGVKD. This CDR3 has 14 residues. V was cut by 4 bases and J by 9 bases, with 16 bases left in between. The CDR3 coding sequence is TGTGCCATCAGTGCGGACTCCGTCCTTACTGAGCAGTTCTTC. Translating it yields CAISADSVLTEQFF.

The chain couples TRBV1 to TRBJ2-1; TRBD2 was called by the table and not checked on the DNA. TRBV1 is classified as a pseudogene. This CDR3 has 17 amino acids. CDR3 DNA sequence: TGCACCAGCAGCCAAGATGAGCTCTTGAACTCCTACAATGAGCAGTTCTTC. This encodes CTSSQDELLNSYNEQFF.

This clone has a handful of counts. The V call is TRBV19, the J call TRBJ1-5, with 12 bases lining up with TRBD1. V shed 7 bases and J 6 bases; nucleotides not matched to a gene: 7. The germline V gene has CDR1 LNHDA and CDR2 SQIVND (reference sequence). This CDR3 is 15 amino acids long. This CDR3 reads CASNSGTGGGQPQHF. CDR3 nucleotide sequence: TGTGCCAGTAACTCCGGGACAGGGGGCGGTCAGCCCCAGCATTTT.